This TCR beta chain was sequenced in a study of cytomegalovirus exposure and HLA in healthy donors. The study ran its PCR with 60 Vbeta and 13 Jbeta primers. Only in-frame clones appear in the TCRdb table, and some are missing; sequencing was by immunoSEQ multiplex PCR. The data hold 150,000 or so clones, with about 88% observed a single time. CDR3 length equals 16 residues. The germline V gene has CDR1 SGHTS and CDR2 YDEGEE. Trimming removed 2 bases from V and 1 base from J; junction bases left unmatched: 3. The table lists this clone with a count of one. This sequence was found in a man aged 18-30 years in good health and CMV-seropositive. The chain is built from TRBV5-8 and TRBJ2-3; 11 bases line up with TRBD2. The sequenced material came from PBMCs. In nucleotides, the CDR3 is TGTGCCAGCAGCTTAGGACTAGCGGGTGGCACAGATACGCAGTATTTT. Translating gives CASSLGLAGGTDTQYF.